The present TCR beta chain was sequenced within a study of blood T cell repertoires in COVID-19. Looking at the study overall: COVID-19 samples, acute and convalescent, were from the United States, Italy and Spain.

CDR1 and CDR2 from the germline V gene are LGHNA and YNFKEQ. J was trimmed by 1 base and V by 4 bases; bases with no gene match: 6. The CDR3 is 15 amino acids. In the authors' workflow: Cell counts per sample came from amplifying reference gene primers. Clones were read by immunoSEQ multiplex PCR, and TCRdb kept only the in-frame ones, dropping some. Clonal size and the V and J genes are those of that table, whereas D and trimming came from the DNA. The table lists over 200,000 clones, approximately 80% of them singletons. This sequence was found in a man between 40 and 49 years old who had recovered from COVID-19. Sample: PBMCs or T cells enriched from blood (not recorded which). The chain carries TRBV4-2 and TRBJ2-7; 8 positions match TRBD2. The DNA for the CDR3 is TGTGCCAGCAGCCGTACTAGCGGAGAGTCCTACGAGCAGTACTTC. Its translation is CASSRTSGESYEQYF.